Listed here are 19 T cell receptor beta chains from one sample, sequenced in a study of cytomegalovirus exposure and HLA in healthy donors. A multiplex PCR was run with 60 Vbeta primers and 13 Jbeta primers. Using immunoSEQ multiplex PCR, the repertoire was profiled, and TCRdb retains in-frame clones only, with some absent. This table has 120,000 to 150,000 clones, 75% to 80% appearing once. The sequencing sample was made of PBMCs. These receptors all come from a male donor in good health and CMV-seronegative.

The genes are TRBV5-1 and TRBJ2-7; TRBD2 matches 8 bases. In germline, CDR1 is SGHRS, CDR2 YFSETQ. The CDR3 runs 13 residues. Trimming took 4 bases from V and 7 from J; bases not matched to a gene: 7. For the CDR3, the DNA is TGCGCCAGCAGCCTCCCGGGACTAGGGGAGCAGTACTTC. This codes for CASSLPGLGEQYF.

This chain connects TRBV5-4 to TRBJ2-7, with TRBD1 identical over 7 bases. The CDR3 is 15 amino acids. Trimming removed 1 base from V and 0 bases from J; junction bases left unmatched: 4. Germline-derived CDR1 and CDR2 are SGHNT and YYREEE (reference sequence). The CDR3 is CASSLKGQNSYEQYF. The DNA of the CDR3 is TGTGCCAGCAGCTTGAAGGGACAGAACTCCTACGAGCAGTACTTC.

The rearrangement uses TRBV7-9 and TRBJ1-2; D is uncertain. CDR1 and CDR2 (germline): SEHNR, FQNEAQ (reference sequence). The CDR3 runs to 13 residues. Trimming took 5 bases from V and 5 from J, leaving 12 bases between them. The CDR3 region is CASSTVPGYGYTF. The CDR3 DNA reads TGTGCCAGCAGCACGGTCCCGGGTTATGGCTACACCTTC. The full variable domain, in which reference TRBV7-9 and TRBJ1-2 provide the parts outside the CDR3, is DTGVSQNPRHKITKRGQNVTFRCDPISEHNRLYWYRQTLGQGPEFLTYFQNEAQLEKSRLLSDRFSAERPKGSFSTLEIQRTEQGDSAMYLCASSTVPGYGYTFGSGTRLTVV.

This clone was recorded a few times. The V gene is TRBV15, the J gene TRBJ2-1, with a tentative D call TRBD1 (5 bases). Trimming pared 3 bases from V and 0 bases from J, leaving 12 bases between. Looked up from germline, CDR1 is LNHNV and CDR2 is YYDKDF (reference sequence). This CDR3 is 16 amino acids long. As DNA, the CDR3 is TGTGCCACCAGCAGTGGACACACCGTCTCCTACAATGAGCAGTTCTTC. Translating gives CATSSGHTVSYNEQFF.

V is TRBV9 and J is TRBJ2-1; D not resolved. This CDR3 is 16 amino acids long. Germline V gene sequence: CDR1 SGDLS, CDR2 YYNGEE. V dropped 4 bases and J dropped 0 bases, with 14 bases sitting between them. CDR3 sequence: CASSPPPTSSYNEQFF. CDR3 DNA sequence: TGTGCCAGCAGCCCCCCCCCGACAAGCTCCTACAATGAGCAGTTCTTC.

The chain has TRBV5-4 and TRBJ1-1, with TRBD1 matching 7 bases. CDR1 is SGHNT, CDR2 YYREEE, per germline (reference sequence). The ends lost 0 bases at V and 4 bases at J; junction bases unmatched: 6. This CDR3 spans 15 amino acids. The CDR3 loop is CASSLGGAGGTEAFF. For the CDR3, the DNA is TGTGCCAGCAGCTTGGGGGGGGCAGGGGGCACTGAAGCTTTCTTT. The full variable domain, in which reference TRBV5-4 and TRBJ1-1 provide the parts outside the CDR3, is ETGVTQSPTHLIKTRGQQVTLRCSSQSGHNTVSWYQQALGQGPQFIFQYYREEENGRGNFPPRFSGLQFPNYSSELNVNALELDDSALYLCASSLGGAGGTEAFFGQGTRLTVV.

This CDR3 is CASTQRGYGYTF. CDR3 DNA: TGTGCCAGCACCCAACGAGGGTATGGCTACACCTTC. The rearrangement uses TRBV6-5 and TRBJ1-2; D gene uncertain. CDR1 MNHEY and CDR2 SVGAGI come from the germline V gene. This CDR3 has 12 residues. V was shortened by 7 bases and J by 5 bases, with 11 bases between the two germline ends.

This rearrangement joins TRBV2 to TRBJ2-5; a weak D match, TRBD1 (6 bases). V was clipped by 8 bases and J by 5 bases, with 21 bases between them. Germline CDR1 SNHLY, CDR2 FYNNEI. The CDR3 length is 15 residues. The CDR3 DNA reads TGTGCCAGCTCGTACCAACAGGGTCGGGCGGAGACCCAGTACTTC. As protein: CASSYQQGRAETQYF.

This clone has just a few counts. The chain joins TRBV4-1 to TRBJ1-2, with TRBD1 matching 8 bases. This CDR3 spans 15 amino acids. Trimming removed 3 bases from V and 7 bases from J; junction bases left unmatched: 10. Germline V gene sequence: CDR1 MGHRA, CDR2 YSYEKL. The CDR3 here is CASSQRTGMSLGYTF. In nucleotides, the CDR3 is TGCGCCAGCAGCCAGCGGACAGGGATGTCTCTTGGCTACACCTTC.

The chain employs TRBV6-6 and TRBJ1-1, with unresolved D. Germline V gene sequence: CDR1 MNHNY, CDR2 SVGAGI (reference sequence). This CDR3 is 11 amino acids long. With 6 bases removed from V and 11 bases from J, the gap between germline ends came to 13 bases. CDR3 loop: CASSLSLGAFF. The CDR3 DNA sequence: TGTGCCAGCAGCCTTAGTCTAGGTGCTTTCTTT.

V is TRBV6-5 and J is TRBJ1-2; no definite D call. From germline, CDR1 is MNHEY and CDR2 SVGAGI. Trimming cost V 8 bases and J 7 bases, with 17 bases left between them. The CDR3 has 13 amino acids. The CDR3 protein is CASLNAAYGGYTF. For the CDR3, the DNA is TGTGCCAGCTTGAATGCGGCGTATGGTGGCTACACCTTC.

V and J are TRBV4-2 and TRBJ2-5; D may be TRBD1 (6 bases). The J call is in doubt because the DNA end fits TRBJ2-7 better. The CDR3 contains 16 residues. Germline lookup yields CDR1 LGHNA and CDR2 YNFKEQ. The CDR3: CASSWGQGASSYEQYF. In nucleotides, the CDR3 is TGTGCCAGCAGCTGGGGGCAAGGGGCTAGCTCCTACGAGCAGTACTTC.

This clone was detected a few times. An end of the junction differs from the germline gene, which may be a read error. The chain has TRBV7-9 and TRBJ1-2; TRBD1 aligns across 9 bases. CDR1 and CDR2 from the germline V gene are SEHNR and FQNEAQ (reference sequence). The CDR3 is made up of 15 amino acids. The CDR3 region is CSSSQVVGQGDGYTF. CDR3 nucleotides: TGTTCCAGCAGCCAAGTGGTGGGACAGGGCGATGGCTACACCTTC. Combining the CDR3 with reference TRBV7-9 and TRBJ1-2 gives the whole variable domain DTGVSQNPRHKITKRGQNVTFRCDPISEHNRLYWYRQTLGQGPEFLTYFQNEAQLEKSRLLSDRFSAERPKGSFSTLEIQRTEQGDSAMYLCSSSQVVGQGDGYTFGSGTRLTVV.

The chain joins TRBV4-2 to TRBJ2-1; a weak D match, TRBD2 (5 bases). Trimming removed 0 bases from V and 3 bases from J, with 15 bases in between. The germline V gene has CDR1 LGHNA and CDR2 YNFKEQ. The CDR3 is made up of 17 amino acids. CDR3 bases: TGTGCCAGCAGCCAAGATCGTAACGAGCGGTACTACAATGAGCAGTTCTTC. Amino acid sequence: CASSQDRNERYYNEQFF.

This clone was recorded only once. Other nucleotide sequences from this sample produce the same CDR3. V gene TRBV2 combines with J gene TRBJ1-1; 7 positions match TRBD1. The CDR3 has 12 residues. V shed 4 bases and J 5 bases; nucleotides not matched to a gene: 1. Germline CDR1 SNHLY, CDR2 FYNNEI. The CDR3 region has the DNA TGTGCCAGCAGTGGACAGGGAACTGAAGCTTTCTTT. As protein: CASSGQGTEAFF.

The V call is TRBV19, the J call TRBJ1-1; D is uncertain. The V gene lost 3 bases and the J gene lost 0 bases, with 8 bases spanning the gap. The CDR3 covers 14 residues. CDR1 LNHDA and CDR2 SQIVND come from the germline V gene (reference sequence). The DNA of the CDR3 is TGTGCCAGTAGTATTGGGCAGATGAACACTGAAGCTTTCTTT. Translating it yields CASSIGQMNTEAFF.

CDR3 sequence reads: CASSEGAGRREKLFF. In nucleotides, the CDR3 is TGTGCCAGTAGTGAGGGGGCAGGGAGGCGAGAAAAACTGTTTTTT. V gene TRBV19 combines with J gene TRBJ1-4; 7 nucleotides agree with TRBD1. CDR3 length equals 15 residues. Germline lookup yields CDR1 LNHDA and CDR2 SQIVND (reference sequence). The trim removed 5 bases at V and 8 bases at J, leaving 11 bases unmatched.

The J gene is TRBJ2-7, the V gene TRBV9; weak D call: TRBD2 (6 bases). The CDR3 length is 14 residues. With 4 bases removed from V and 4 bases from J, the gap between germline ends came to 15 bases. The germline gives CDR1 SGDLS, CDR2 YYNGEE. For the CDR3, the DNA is TGTGCCAGCAGCCCCGGGACTGCTGGGTACGAGCAGTACTTC. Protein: CASSPGTAGYEQYF.

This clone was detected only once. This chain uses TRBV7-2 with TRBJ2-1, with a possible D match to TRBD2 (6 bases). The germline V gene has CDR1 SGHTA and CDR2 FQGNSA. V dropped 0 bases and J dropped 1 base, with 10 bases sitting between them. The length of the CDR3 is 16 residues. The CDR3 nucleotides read TGTGCCAGCAGCTTAGCCGCGGCGGGGTCCTACAATGAGCAGTTCTTC. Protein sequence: CASSLAAAGSYNEQFF.